This T cell receptor beta chain was identified during a study of T cell responses to AZD1222 COVID-19 vaccine. The germline V gene encodes CDR1 SGHVS and CDR2 FQNEAQ. The CDR3 sequence is 19 residues long. Profiling relied on immunoSEQ multiplex PCR, and the TCRdb table lists in-frame clones only, not all of them. The repertoire holds approximately 110,000 clones, with nearly 90% as singletons. Comments on this clone: Its cognate antigen is unknown. An end of the junction does not agree with germline; a read error may underlie this.

The study, taken as a whole, reports: Sampling that yielded the repertoires occurred only after the peak T cell response. Increases in Spike-specific TCR breadth and depth were seen after two AZD1222 doses.

The source of this sequence is an adult who received the AZD1222 COVID-19 vaccine. The sequences come from peripheral blood, collected 28 days after the second AZD1222 dose. The chain uses TRBV7-8 and TRBJ2-1, with TRBD2 identical over 10 bases. CDR3 sequence reads: CASSFPGTSEINSHNEQFF. The DNA for the CDR3 is TGTGCCAGCAGCTTTCCCGGGACTAGCGAAATTAACTCCCACAATGAGCAGTTCTTC.